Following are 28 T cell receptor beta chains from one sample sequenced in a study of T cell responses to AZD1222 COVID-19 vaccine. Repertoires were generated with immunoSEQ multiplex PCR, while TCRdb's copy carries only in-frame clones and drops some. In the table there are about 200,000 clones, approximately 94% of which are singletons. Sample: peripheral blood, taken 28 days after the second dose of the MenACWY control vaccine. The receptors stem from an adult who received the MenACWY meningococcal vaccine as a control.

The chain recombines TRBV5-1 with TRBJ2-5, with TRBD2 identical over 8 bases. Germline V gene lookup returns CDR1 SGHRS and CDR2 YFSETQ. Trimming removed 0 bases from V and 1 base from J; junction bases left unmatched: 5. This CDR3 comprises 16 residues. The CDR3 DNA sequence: TGCGCCAGCAGCTTGGTTTCCGGGGGGGTCCAAGAGACCCAGTACTTC. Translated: CASSLVSGGVQETQYF.

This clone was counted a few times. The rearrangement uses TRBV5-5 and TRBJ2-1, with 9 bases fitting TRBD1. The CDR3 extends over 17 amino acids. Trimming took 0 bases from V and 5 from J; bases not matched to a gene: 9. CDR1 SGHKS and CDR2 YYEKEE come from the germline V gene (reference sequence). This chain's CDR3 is CASSLAYSGTGHNEQFF. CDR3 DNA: TGTGCCAGCAGCTTGGCCTATTCCGGGACAGGGCACAATGAGCAGTTCTTC.

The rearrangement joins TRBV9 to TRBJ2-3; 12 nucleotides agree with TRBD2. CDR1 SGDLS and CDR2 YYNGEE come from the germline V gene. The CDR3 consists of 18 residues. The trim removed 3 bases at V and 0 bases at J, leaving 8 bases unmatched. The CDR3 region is CASSALAGGFASTDTQYF. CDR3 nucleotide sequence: TGTGCCAGCAGCGCCCTAGCGGGGGGGTTCGCTAGCACAGATACGCAGTATTTT.

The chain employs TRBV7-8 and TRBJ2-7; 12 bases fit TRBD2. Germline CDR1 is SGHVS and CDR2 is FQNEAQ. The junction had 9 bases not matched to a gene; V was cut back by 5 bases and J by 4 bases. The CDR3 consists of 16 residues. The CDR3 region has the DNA TGTGCCAGCAGCCAGAAGGGCGGACTAGCGGGATACGAGCAGTACTTC. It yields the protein CASSQKGGLAGYEQYF.

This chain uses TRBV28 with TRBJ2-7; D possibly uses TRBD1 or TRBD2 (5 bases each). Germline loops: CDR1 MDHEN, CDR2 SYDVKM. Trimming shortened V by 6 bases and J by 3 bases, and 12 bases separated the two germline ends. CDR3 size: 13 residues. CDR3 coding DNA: TGTGCCAGCAGCACCGGGACGGTCTACGAGCAGTACTTC. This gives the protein CASSTGTVYEQYF.

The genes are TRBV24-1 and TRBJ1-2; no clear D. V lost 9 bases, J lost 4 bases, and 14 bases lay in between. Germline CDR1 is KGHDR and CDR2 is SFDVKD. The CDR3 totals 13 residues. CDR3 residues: CATQPGWGYGYTF. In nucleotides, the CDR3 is TGTGCCACCCAGCCCGGGTGGGGCTATGGCTACACCTTC.

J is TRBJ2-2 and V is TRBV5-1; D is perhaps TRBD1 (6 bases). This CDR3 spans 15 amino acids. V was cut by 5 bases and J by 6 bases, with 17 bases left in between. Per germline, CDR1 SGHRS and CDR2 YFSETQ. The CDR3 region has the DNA TGCGCCAGCAGTTCAGGGGAAACCGTGGCCGGGGAGCTGTTTTTT. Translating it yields CASSSGETVAGELFF.

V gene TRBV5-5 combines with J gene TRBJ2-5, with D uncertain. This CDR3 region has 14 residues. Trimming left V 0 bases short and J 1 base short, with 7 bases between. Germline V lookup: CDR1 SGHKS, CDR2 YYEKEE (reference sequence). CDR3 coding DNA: TGTGCCAGCAGCTTGGGGTCTAGCCAAGAGACCCAGTACTTC. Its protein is CASSLGSSQETQYF.

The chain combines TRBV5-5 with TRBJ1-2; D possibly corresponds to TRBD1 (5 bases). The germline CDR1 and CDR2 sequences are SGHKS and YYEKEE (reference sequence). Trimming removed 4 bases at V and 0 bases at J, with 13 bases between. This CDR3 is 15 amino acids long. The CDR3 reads CASSQGVSANYGYTF. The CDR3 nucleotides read TGTGCCAGCAGCCAAGGGGTCTCCGCTAACTATGGCTACACCTTC.

The CDR3 DNA reads TGTGCCAGCACCTATGCTGGGAGTAACGGGGGTAAACTGTTTTTT. As protein: CASTYAGSNGGKLFF. V usage is TRBV28 and J usage is TRBJ1-4; perhaps TRBD1 as D (5 bases). The germline V gene encodes CDR1 MDHEN and CDR2 SYDVKM. V was pared by 7 bases and J by 11 bases, with 23 bases between. This CDR3 contains 15 residues.

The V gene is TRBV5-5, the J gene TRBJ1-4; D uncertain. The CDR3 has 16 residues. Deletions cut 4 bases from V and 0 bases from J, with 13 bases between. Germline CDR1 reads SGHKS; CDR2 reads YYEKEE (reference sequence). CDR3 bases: TGTGCCAGCAGCCCCTCGACGGTTACAACTAATGAAAAACTGTTTTTT. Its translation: CASSPSTVTTNEKLFF.

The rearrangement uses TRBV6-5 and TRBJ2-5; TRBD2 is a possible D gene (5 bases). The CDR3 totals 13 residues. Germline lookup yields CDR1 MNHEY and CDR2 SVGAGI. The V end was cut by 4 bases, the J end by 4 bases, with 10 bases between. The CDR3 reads CASSSGERETQYF. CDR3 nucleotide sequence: TGTGCCAGCAGTTCCGGGGAGAGAGAGACCCAGTACTTC.

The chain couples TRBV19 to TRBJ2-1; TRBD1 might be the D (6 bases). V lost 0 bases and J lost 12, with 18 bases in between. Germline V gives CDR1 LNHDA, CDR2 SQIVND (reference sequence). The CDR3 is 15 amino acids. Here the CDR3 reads CASSIDLGQSWGQFF. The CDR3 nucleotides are TGTGCCAGTAGTATAGATCTCGGACAGTCATGGGGGCAGTTCTTC.

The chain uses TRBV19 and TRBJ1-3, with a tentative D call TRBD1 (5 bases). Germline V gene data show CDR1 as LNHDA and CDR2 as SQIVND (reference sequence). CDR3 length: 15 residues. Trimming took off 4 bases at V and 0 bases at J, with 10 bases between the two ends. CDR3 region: CASSNRDRSGNTIYF. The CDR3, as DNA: TGTGCCAGTAGTAATCGGGACCGCTCTGGAAACACCATATATTTT.

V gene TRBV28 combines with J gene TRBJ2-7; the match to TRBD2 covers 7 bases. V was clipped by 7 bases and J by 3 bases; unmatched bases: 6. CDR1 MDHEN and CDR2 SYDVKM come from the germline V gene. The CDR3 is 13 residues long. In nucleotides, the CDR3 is TGTGCCAGCAACGGCGGGAGCTTCTACGAGCAGTACTTC. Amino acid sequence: CASNGGSFYEQYF.

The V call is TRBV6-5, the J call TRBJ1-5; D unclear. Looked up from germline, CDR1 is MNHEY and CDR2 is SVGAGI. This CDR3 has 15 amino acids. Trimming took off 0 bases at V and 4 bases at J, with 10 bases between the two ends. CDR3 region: CASSYSIAANQPQHF. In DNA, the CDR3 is TGTGCCAGCAGTTACTCCATTGCTGCTAATCAGCCCCAGCATTTT.

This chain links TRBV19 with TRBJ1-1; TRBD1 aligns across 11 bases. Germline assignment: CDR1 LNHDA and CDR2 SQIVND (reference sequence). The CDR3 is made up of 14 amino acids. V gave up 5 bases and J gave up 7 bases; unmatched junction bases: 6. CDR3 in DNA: TGTGCCAGTAGTCGGGACAGGGGGGCAGGTGAAGCTTTCTTT. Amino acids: CASSRDRGAGEAFF.

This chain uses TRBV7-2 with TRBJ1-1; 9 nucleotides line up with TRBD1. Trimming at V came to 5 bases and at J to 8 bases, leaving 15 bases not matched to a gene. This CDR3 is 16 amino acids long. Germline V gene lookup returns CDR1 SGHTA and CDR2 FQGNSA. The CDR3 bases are TGTGCCAGCAGCCGCGGACCGGGACAGGGAAGCTTCGAAGCTTTCTTT. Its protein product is CASSRGPGQGSFEAFF. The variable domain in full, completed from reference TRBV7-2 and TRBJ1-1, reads GAGVSQSPSNKVTEKGKDVELRCDPISGHTALYWYRQSLGQGLEFLIYFQGNSAPDKSGLPSDRFSAERTGGSVSTLTIQRTQQEDSAVYLCASSRGPGQGSFEAFFGQGTRLTVV.

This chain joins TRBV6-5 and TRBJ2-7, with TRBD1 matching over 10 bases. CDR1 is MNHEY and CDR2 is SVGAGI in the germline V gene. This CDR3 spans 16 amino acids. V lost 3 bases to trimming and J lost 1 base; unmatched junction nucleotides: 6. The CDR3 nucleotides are TGTGCCAGCAGTTATTCCGGGACAGGGGTTTCCTACGAGCAGTACTTC. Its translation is CASSYSGTGVSYEQYF.

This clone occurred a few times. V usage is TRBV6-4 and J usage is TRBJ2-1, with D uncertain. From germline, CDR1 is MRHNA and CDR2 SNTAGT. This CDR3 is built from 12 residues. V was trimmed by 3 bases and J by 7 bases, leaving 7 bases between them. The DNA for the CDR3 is TGTGCCAGCAGTGATTCGGAGAATGAGCAGTTCTTC. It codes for CASSDSENEQFF.

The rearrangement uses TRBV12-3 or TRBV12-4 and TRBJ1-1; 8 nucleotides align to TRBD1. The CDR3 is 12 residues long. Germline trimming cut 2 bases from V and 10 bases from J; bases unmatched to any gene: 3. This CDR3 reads CASSLSGGLAFF. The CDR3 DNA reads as TGTGCCAGCAGTTTATCAGGGGGCCTAGCTTTCTTT.

The CDR3 DNA reads TGCGCCAGCAGCTCCCTCGACAGGGGGGTCCATGGCTACACCTTC. Protein sequence: CASSSLDRGVHGYTF. The rearrangement links TRBV5-1 to TRBJ1-2; TRBD1 matches 9 bases. This CDR3 has 15 residues. J was trimmed by 6 bases and V by 3 bases; bases with no gene match: 9. Germline-derived CDR1 and CDR2 are SGHRS and YFSETQ.

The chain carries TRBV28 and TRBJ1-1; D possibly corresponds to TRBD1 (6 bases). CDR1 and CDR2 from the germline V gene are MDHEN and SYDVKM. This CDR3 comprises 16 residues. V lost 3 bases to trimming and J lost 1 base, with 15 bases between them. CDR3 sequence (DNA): TGTGCCAGCAGTTTGCCAGGGGTCCTCCCGAACACTGAAGCTTTCTTT. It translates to CASSLPGVLPNTEAFF.

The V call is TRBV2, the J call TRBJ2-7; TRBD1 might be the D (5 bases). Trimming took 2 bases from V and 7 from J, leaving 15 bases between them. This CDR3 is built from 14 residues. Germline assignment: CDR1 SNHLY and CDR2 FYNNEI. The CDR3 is CASSERSASGEQYF. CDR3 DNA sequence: TGTGCCAGCAGTGAAAGGTCGGCGTCAGGGGAGCAGTACTTC.

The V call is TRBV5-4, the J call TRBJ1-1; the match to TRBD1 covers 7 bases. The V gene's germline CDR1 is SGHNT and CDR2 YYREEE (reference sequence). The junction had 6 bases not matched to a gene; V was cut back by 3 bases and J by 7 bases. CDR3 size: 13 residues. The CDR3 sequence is CASSSRGTDEAFF. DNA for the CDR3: TGTGCCAGCAGCTCGAGGGGGACAGATGAAGCTTTCTTT. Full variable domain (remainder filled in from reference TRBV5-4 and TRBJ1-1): ETGVTQSPTHLIKTRGQQVTLRCSSQSGHNTVSWYQQALGQGPQFIFQYYREEENGRGNFPPRFSGLQFPNYSSELNVNALELDDSALYLCASSSRGTDEAFFGQGTRLTVV.

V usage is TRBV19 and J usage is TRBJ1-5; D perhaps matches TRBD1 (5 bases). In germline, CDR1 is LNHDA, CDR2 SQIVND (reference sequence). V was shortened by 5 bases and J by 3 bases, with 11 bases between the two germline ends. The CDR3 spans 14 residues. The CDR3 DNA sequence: TGTGCCAGTAGTTCCGGGACGGACAATCAGCCCCAGCATTTT. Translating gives CASSSGTDNQPQHF.

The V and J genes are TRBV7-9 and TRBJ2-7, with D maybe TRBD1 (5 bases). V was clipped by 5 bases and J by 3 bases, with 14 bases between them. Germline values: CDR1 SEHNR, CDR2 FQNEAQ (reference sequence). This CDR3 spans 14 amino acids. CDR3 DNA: TGTGCCAGCAGCATCGACCCCAGGGTCTACGAGCAGTACTTC. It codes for CASSIDPRVYEQYF. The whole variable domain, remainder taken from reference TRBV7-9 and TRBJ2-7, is DTGVSQNPRHKITKRGQNVTFRCDPISEHNRLYWYRQTLGQGPEFLTYFQNEAQLEKSRLLSDRFSAERPKGSFSTLEIQRTEQGDSAMYLCASSIDPRVYEQYFGPGTRLTVT.

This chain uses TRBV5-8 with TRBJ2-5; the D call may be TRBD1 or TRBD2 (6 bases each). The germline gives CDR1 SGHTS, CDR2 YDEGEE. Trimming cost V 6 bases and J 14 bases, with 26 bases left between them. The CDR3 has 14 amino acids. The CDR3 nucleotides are TGTGCCAGCACCCCTTGGATAGGGGGAGGTAAGGGTTACTTC. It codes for CASTPWIGGGKGYF. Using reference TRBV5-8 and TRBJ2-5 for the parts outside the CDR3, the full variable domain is EAGVTQSPTHLIKTRGQQATLRCSPISGHTSVYWYQQALGLGLQFLLWYDEGEERNRGNFPPRFSGRQFPNYSSELNVNALELEDSALYLCASTPWIGGGKGYFGPGTRLLVL.